This T cell receptor beta chain derives from a study of cytomegalovirus exposure and HLA in healthy donors. This clone was seen more than once but under ten times. Antigen unknown. This CDR3 has 15 amino acids. V dropped 2 bases and J dropped 4 bases, with 15 bases sitting between them. CDR1 is MNHEY, CDR2 SVGAGI, per germline. Both 60 Vbeta primers and 13 Jbeta primers went into the PCR. Profiled with immunoSEQ multiplex PCR; TCRdb holds only in-frame clones, not every one. The table has 130,000 to 150,000 clones, roughly three quarters seen once. Despite likely unrecorded immune exposures, the donors were nominally healthy at the time of sampling. Whole-study findings and limits: In vitro, a few CMV-associated chains proved specific for CMV antigens. Segments of the TCR beta V type were, in most cases, productive about 87% or about 30% of the time in an earlier analysis. Using a false discovery rate of 0.05, a later analysis showed that approximately 16,000 TCR beta sequences were associated with HLA alleles.

This clonotype was obtained from a man aged 18 to 30 in good health and CMV-seronegative. V gene TRBV6-5 combines with J gene TRBJ2-7, with a tentative D call TRBD1 (5 bases). Sequencing was performed on PBMCs. CDR3 in DNA: TGTGCCAGCAGTTACGCCTCAGGGAATCCTTACGAGCAGTACTTC. Translated, it gives CASSYASGNPYEQYF.